This entry lists 12 T cell receptor beta chains sequenced from one sample in a study of identical twins. One entry per CDR3 protein, called by TCRdb with MiXCR from the 5' RACE reads. The sample has some 500,000 distinct CDR3 sequences, roughly 9.5% seen once. These data also formed part of another study, on yellow fever vaccine responses in identical twins.

Sequencing was done on a sample of PBMCs. The receptor source for this set is a woman aged 18 to 35 in good health.

This sequence joins TRBV30 and TRBJ2-3, with 12 bases identical to TRBD2. Germline values: CDR1 GTSNPN, CDR2 SVGIG (reference sequence). This CDR3 region has 15 residues. The V gene end was trimmed by 2 bases and the J gene end by 3 bases; junction bases not matched to a gene: 3. CDR3 protein: CAWSKTSGGTDTQYF. DNA of the CDR3: TGTGCCTGGAGTAAGACTAGCGGGGGTACAGATACGCAGTATTTT.

This clonotype has just a few counts. The chain links TRBV12-3 or TRBV12-4 to TRBJ2-6; TRBD1 might be the D (6 bases). Trimming stripped 4 bases from V and 5 bases from J, with 15 bases between. This CDR3 contains 16 residues. The DNA for the CDR3 is TGTGCCAGCAGTTCCACAGGGTTCTCACGGGCCAACGTCCTGACTTTC. It specifies CASSSTGFSRANVLTF.

The chain has TRBV7-8 and TRBJ2-7; 7 nucleotides line up with TRBD2. This CDR3 contains 16 residues. V trimming: 1 base; J trimming: 4 bases; junction bases outside the gene matches: 10. Germline V gene sequence: CDR1 SGHVS, CDR2 FQNEAQ. CDR3 in DNA: TGTGCCAGCAGCTTAGGGGTGGGAGGGGCCCATTACGAGCAGTACTTC. It encodes CASSLGVGGAHYEQYF.

The rearrangement joins TRBV6-5 to TRBJ2-6, with D perhaps being TRBD1 or TRBD2 (6 bases each). The ends were cut back, 2 bases at V and 0 bases at J, with 14 bases in the middle. The CDR3 is 18 amino acids. Germline values: CDR1 MNHEY, CDR2 SVGAGI. The CDR3 sequence: CASSYPQGGLSGANVLTF. The CDR3 region has the DNA TGTGCCAGCAGTTACCCACAGGGAGGCCTCTCTGGGGCCAACGTCCTGACTTTC.

V gene TRBV27 combines with J gene TRBJ1-6; D is uncertain. Germline loops: CDR1 MNHEY, CDR2 SMNVEV (reference sequence). The CDR3 is 15 residues long. V gave up 7 bases and J gave up 6 bases, with 16 bases separating them. In nucleotides, the CDR3 is TGTGCCAGCACCACCATTATGGGGTCTAATTCACCCCTCCACTTT. Amino acid sequence: CASTTIMGSNSPLHF.

The rearrangement joins TRBV3-1 to TRBJ2-3; 16 positions agree with TRBD2. Unmatched junction bases numbered 13, after V lost 10 bases and J lost 0 bases. The CDR3 is 19 amino acids. The V gene's germline CDR1 is LGHDT and CDR2 YNNKEL (reference sequence). CDR3 loop: CAISQRGTSGGGSTDTQYF. CDR3 DNA sequence: TGTGCCATCAGTCAGCGCGGGACTAGCGGGGGGGGGAGCACAGATACGCAGTATTTT.

The V gene is TRBV20-1, the J gene TRBJ2-3; D not certain. Germline CDR1 and CDR2: DFQATT and SNEGSKA (reference sequence). The ends were cut back, 1 base at V and 4 bases at J, with 12 bases in the middle. The length of the CDR3 is 14 residues. The CDR3, as DNA: TGCAGTGCTAGAGTGCCCACAATCCCAGATACGCAGTATTTT. Its translation: CSARVPTIPDTQYF.

This clonotype was seen a few times. This chain links TRBV18 with TRBJ2-3; tentatively, D is TRBD2 (5 bases). The V end was cut by 0 bases, the J end by 0 bases, with 13 bases between. Germline lookup yields CDR1 KGHSH and CDR2 LQKENI. The CDR3 is 17 residues long. DNA of the CDR3: TGTGCCAGCTCACCACCCTCCCGGGGTCCTAGCACAGATACGCAGTATTTT. As protein: CASSPPSRGPSTDTQYF.

This clonotype was seen repeatedly, ten times or more. This chain links TRBV20-1 with TRBJ2-7; maybe TRBD2 (5 bases). This CDR3 has 13 residues. Germline lookup yields CDR1 DFQATT and CDR2 SNEGSKA (reference sequence). With 1 base removed from V and 0 bases from J, the gap between germline ends came to 7 bases. CDR3 region: CSARVTSSYEQYF. Here the CDR3 DNA reads TGCAGTGCTAGAGTAACTAGCTCCTACGAGCAGTACTTC.

The V and J genes are TRBV5-1 and TRBJ2-3, with 7 nucleotides matching TRBD1. Per the germline V gene, CDR1 is SGHRS and CDR2 is YFSETQ. J gave up 2 bases and V 1 base, and 4 bases lay outside the gene matches. The CDR3 totals 15 residues. The CDR3 nucleotides read TGCGCCAGCAGCTTGTGGGGACAGCTCACAGATACGCAGTATTTT. It codes for CASSLWGQLTDTQYF.

This clonotype turned up a few times. The chain links TRBV12-3 or TRBV12-4 to TRBJ1-3, with D tentatively TRBD1 (5 bases). CDR3 length: 15 amino acids. The V and J ends lost 5 bases and 0 bases respectively, with 11 bases between them. The CDR3 DNA reads TGTGCCAGCAGTCGCAATGGGGGCTCTGGAAACACCATATATTTT. Its translation: CASSRNGGSGNTIYF.

This clonotype was recorded a few times. This sequence joins TRBV29-1 and TRBJ2-1; 12 bases agree with TRBD2. This CDR3 comprises 21 residues. The trim removed 0 bases at V and 3 bases at J, leaving 18 bases unmatched. CDR1 and CDR2 (germline): SQVTM, ANQGSEA. The CDR3 DNA reads TGCAGCGTTGAAGATGGCGCGGGGTCCGGACTAGCGGGGAAGTACTACAATGAGCAGTTCTTC. It specifies CSVEDGAGSGLAGKYYNEQFF.